This is a list of T cell receptor beta chains from one sample in a study of tumor and adjacent non-tumor tissue in lung cancer. TCRdb reanalysed the multiplex PCR reads using MiXCR and keeps one entry per CDR3 protein. The sample holds under 150,000 distinct CDR3 sequences; approximately 64% are singletons and the top ten take about 20%. The sequencing sample was made of lung tumor tissue. Every receptor here comes from a man aged 55 to 69 with small cell lung cancer. Each CDR3 is given with its conserved first and last residue. The D gene is left open where the match is weak. Some rows have no size entry. The others give once, few or many, or a class for an expanded clone.

size: few
J: TRBJ1-1
V: TRBV12-3/TRBV12-4
D: TRBD1
CDR3: CASSLGFQGAEAFF
DNA: TGTGCCAGCAGTTTAGGCTTCCAGGGGGCTGAAGCTTTCTTT

size: NA
J: TRBJ2-3
V: TRBV20-1
D: TRBD2
CDR3: CSAKGGLAGVRADTQDF
DNA: TGCAGTGCTAAGGGGGGACTAGCGGGAGTAAGGGCAGATACGCAAGATTTT

size: NA
J: TRBJ2-2
V: TRBV11-1
D: NA
CDR3: CASSSPERVDTGELFF
DNA: TGTGCCAGCAGCTCCCCGGAGAGGGTAGATACCGGGGAGCTATTTTTT

size: NA
J: TRBJ2-5
V: TRBV12-3/TRBV12-4
D: TRBD2
CDR3: CASSVSILAGTHYF
DNA: TGTGCCAGCAGTGTGTCCATCCTAGCGGGGACCCATTACTTC

size: NA
J: TRBJ2-3
V: TRBV6-6
D: NA
CDR3: CASSPGLSENSDRQYF
DNA: TGTGCCAGCAGCCCCGGACTATCGGAAAACTCAGATAGGCAGTATTTT

size: few
J: TRBJ2-1
V: TRBV29-1
D: NA
CDR3: CSVEGATGWNEQFF
DNA: TGCAGCGTTGAGGGGGCGACTGGATGGAATGAGCAGTTCTTC

size: NA
J: TRBJ2-1
V: TRBV20-1
D: TRBD2
CDR3: CSASQLAGGGYNDQFF
DNA: TGCAGTGCTAGTCAACTAGCGGGAGGGGGCTACAATGACCAGTTCTTC

size: many
J: TRBJ1-6
V: TRBV11-2
D: NA
CDR3: CASSLDTGGTTSPLHF
DNA: TGTGCCAGCAGCTTAGATACGGGGGGGACGACTTCACCCCTCCACTTT

size: many
J: TRBJ1-6
V: TRBV6-5
D: NA
CDR3: CASSYLQGNSPLHF
DNA: TGTGCCAGCAGTTACCTCCAGGGAAATTCACCCCTCCACTTT

size: few
J: TRBJ2-7
V: TRBV20-1
D: NA
CDR3: CSASFGAAYEQYF
DNA: TGCAGTGCTAGCTTTGGGGCTGCATACGAGCAGTACTTC

size: many
J: TRBJ2-1
V: TRBV7-8
D: TRBD2
CDR3: CASSQGSGRYNEQFF
DNA: TGTGCCAGCAGCCAGGGTAGCGGGAGATACAATGAGCAGTTCTTC

size: NA
J: TRBJ1-3
V: TRBV20-1
D: NA
CDR3: CSASSSSSGNTIYF
DNA: TGCAGTGCTAGTTCTAGTTCATCTGGAAACACCATATATTTT